The following is a T cell receptor beta chain sequence with its context. The antigen remains unidentified. Libraries were UMI-labeled 5' RACE TRB cDNA. TCRdb re-called the 5' RACE reads, yielding one record per CDR3 amino acid sequence without DNA. The sample has roughly 110,000 distinct CDR3 sequences; the top ten hold 0.35% to 0.4%. Germline V gene lookup returns CDR1 SEHNR and CDR2 FQNEAQ (reference sequence). This CDR3 spans 14 amino acids. These data are taken from a study of CXCR3-negative and CXCR3-positive naive CD8 T cells. Broader study findings: Higher TRB CDR3 hydrophobicity marked CXCR3-positive naive cells relative to CXCR3-negative naive cells.

Naive CD8+ T cells showed a CD45RO-CCR7+CD27+CD95- phenotype. The chain is built from TRBV7-9 and TRBJ2-1; no DNA is available, so the TRBD1 call from TCRdb remains unchecked. This sequence was found in a human donor in good health. Some clones in this sample may be carry-over from other donors' samples. Sample: naive CXCR3+ CD8+ T cells from blood. Noted subset: CD45RO-CCR7+CD27+CD95- naive CD8+ T cells expressing CXCR3 (TNR3+). This CDR3 is CASSPGTPGNEQFF.